The text below deals with one T cell receptor (beta chain). CDR3 size: 14 residues. V was trimmed by 3 bases and J by 6 bases, leaving 11 bases between them. Looked up from germline, CDR1 is LNHDA and CDR2 is SQIVND (reference sequence). It was 150 to 200 ng DNA, approximately 28,000 T cell genomes, that sorted-subset replicate PCRs used. Profiled with immunoSEQ multiplex PCR; TCRdb holds only in-frame clones, not every one. The profile shows about 1.1 million clones, 70% to 80% of them singletons. This record belongs to a study of shared clonotypes between healthy human individuals. This sequence joins TRBV19 and TRBJ2-2; possible D gene TRBD2, 6 bases. The specimen was memory CD4+ T cells from PBMCs. The subset was: CD45RA-negative fraction. The TCR originated in a man between 18 and 35 years old in good health. Some clones in this sample may be carry-over from other donors' samples. Here the CDR3 DNA reads TGTGCCAGTAGTATTTCCGGGGGATCCGGGGAGCTGTTTTTT. This codes for CASSISGGSGELFF.